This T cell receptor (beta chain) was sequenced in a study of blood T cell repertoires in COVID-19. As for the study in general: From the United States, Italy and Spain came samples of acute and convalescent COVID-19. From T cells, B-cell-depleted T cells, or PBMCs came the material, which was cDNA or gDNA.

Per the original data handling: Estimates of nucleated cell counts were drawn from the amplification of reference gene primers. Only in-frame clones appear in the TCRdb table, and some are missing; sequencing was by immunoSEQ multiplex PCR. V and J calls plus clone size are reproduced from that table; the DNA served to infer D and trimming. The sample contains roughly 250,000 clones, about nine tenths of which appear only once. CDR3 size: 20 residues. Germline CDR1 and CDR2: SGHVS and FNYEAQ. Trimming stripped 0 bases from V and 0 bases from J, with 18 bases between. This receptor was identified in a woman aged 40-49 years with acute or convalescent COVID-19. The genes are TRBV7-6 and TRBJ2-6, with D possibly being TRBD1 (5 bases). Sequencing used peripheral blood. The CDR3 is CASSLARRGPLNSGANVLTF. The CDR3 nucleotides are TGTGCCAGCAGCTTAGCGCGAAGGGGTCCTCTGAACTCTGGGGCCAACGTCCTGACTTTC.